This T cell receptor beta chain was sequenced in a study of blood T cells in healthy people across ages (dated by TCRdb to the mid-2010s). Study-level background: In model experiments, template switching captured roughly one uniquely barcoded TCR beta cDNA molecule for every two T cells. The study measured age-related changes in TCR beta repertoire diversity using deep sequencing normalized with unique cDNA molecular identifiers. The donors were split into four age groups: young (average approximately 16 years), middle-aged (roughly 42), aged (more than 60) and long-lived (82). Donors of different ages were randomly distributed across sequencing lanes to avoid experimental bias. The study analyzed two additional independent replicas of 1 million unique cDNA reads from the same blood draw for two donors, one aged 18 to 30 and one aged 80 or older.

CDR1 and CDR2 are drawn from the germline V gene (reference sequence): LNHNV, YYDKDF. Relative to germline, V is 0 bases shorter and J is 10 bases shorter, with 22 bases between their ends. Inclusive of the bounding cysteine and phenylalanine, the CDR3 is 16 residues long. The read is trimmed to its CDR3 DNA, 48 bases read in frame from base 1. What the authors observed across the whole study: The long-lived group showed more naive CD4+ T cells, fewer expanded clones and increased TCR diversity than the aged group, suggesting age selection. Estimates of total diversity based on one million sequenced T cells were regarded as lower bounds and as underestimates. There was a strong correlation between observed TCR beta diversity and the percentage of naive T cells measured by flow cytometry. As age increased, observed TCR beta diversity per million T cells dropped in a roughly linear way, and a significant reduction was already evident by age 40. The CMV infection status of donors was not known, potentially confounding age-related changes in expanded clonotypes. Because profiling used bulk unsorted PBMCs, naive and antigen-experienced compartments could not be compared conclusively.

As for this clonotype: Its specific antigen is unknown. A read error may be the cause here, since a much bigger clone is one base away.

Donors were around 37 systemically healthy Caucasian individuals from Russia aged roughly 6 to 100 years. Ten milliliters of peripheral blood were drawn from each donor into EDTA-treated Vacutainer tubes. PBMCs were isolated by Ficoll-Paque density-gradient centrifugation, with at least 6.5 million obtained per sample. Trizol reagent was used to extract total RNA from the PBMCs, yielding at least 6 micrograms per sample. For every donor, flow cytometry on a PBMC aliquot measured the percentage of naive CD45RAhigh/CD27high T cells. The method was 5' RACE. The instrument given in TCRdb is Illumina HiSeq 2500. A second PCR of roughly 6 to 12 cycles was performed with a sample-barcoded 5' primer and a J-beta primer mix. A template-switch 5' adaptor carrying 12 random nucleotides introduced a unique molecular identifier onto each TCR beta cDNA molecule. At least 2.5 million CDR3-containing paired-end reads were obtained from each sample. First-strand cDNA was synthesized from all RNA with the Mint cDNA synthesis kit, primed by a TRBC-specific oligonucleotide. After uracil-DNA glycosylase treatment, a first 18-cycle PCR used universal primers M1SS and BC2_uni_R on all cDNA. As for the authors' bioinformatics: Normalization of each sample was performed by random selection of 1 million high-quality reads, each carrying a distinct molecular identifier. Instead of being binned into consensus sequences, reads that shared molecular identifiers were thrown out. MiTCR, with a Q25 quality threshold and the strictest error-elimination algorithm, was used for CDR3 identification, clonotype clustering and error correction. A nonparametric unseen species model with Euler transformation was used to estimate lower-bound total TCR beta diversity. TCRdb redid the processing of the public reads, applying fastp at Q25 and MiXCR, and retained in-frame beta chains. Under each unique CDR3 protein, matching rows form one entry showing the most common genes and DNA. The V and J calls and clone size are TCRdb's, not the authors'. Recorded for this sample are 650,000 or so distinct CDR3 sequences; under 65% of them occurred a single time. The ten largest clones capture around an eighth of the sample.

The rearranged segments are TRBV15 and TRBJ2-7, with no confident D gene call. The sample taken for sequencing was blood. This TCR was sampled from a woman aged 80 or over in good health. The CDR3 corresponds to CATSRDRTDLQEIQYF. The bases are TGTGCCACCAGCAGAGATAGAACAGACCTGCAAGAGATCCAGTACTTC.